These 4 T cell receptor beta chains were sequenced from one sample in a study of T-cell memory formation after mild COVID-19. TCRdb processed the 5' RACE reads anew with MiXCR; each CDR3 protein has one entry. The table includes around 120,000 distinct CDR3 sequences, approximately 16% detected once. The specimen sequenced was PBMCs or a T cell subset sorted from them (not recorded which). The receptor set was obtained from an adult woman who had mild COVID-19 (a few samples of this study predate the infection). Cell type and time point are not known.

CDR3 DNA: TGTGCCAGCAGCTTAGAGTCTAGGACAGGGTTTAGGCAGTTCTTC. Its protein is CASSLESRTGFRQFF. The J gene is TRBJ2-1, the V gene TRBV11-2, with 8 positions matching TRBD1. The CDR3 runs to 15 residues. CDR1 is SGHAT, CDR2 FQNNGV, per germline. J lost 12 bases, V lost 0 bases, and 10 bases had no gene match.

In this sample, this clonotype turned up a few times. For the CDR3, the DNA is TGTGCCAGCAGCTCGAGCGGGGGCTACAATGAGCAGTTCTTC. As protein: CASSSSGGYNEQFF. J is TRBJ2-1 and V is TRBV7-9; 8 nucleotides align to TRBD2. The CDR3 is 14 amino acids. Germline V CDR1 and CDR2: SEHNR, FQNEAQ (reference sequence). V dropped 4 bases and J dropped 3; count of bases not matched to a gene: 2.

This chain connects TRBV5-1 to TRBJ2-1; D uncertain. The germline V gene encodes CDR1 SGHRS and CDR2 YFSETQ. There are 15 residues in the CDR3. Trimming pared 4 bases from V and 0 bases from J, leaving 11 bases between. CDR3 sequence reads: CASSMIPSSYNEQFF. CDR3 coding DNA: TGCGCCAGCAGCATGATTCCCTCCTCCTACAATGAGCAGTTCTTC.

The sample holds a few counts of this clonotype. One end of the junction fails to match germline, which may point to a read error. This chain joins TRBV3-1 and TRBJ1-1; D not certain. Germline lookup yields CDR1 LGHDT and CDR2 YNNKEL (reference sequence). The CDR3 has 13 amino acids. CDR3 protein: CASSQDRGRARSF. The CDR3 DNA reads TGTGCCAGCAGCCAAGACAGAGGTAGGGCGCGGTCCTTT.